Below, one T cell receptor beta chain is given with its context. Its antigen is not identified. The data derive from a study of T cell repertoires in cytomegalovirus infection. TCRdb called the reads again in MiXCR, with one record for every CDR3 protein. The table has about 830,000 distinct CDR3 sequences, about 33% seen once. This CDR3 contains 15 residues. In germline, CDR1 is SGDLS, CDR2 YYNGEE. The J segment lost 4 bases and the V segment lost 3 bases, leaving 7 bases of the junction unmatched. The V call is TRBV9, the J call TRBJ1-2; 9 bases map to TRBD1. The input for sequencing was cultured CD8+ T cells from PBMCs, taken from culture after CMV antigen stimulation. This sequence originates from a human donor in good health (CMV status not recorded). Some clones in this sample may be carry-over from other donors' samples. CDR3 sequence reads: CASSDRQGGSYGYTF. CDR3 DNA: TGTGCCAGCAGCGACCGACAGGGGGGATCCTATGGCTACACCTTC.